The 20 T cell receptor beta chains presented below share a single source sample, sequenced in a study of T cell changes during pregnancy in multiple sclerosis (dated by TCRdb to between 2017 and 2020). The protocol used for the library was the immunoSEQ multiplex PCR assay. This is the immuneACCESS table as TCRdb keeps it, with only in-frame sequences that have V and J called. A part of the clones is gone; compared with another copy, unresolved V genes explain less than half, and the rest is unexplained. Counted in this sample were 56,000 or so clones; 89% of them appeared once. The leading ten clones occupy less than 2% of the sample. Sequencing used peripheral blood, obtained after pregnancy. Receptors originate from a female donor with multiple sclerosis, enrolled in a pregnancy study.

The V call is TRBV5-1, the J call TRBJ1-1, with D perhaps matching TRBD1 (5 bases). Germline CDR1 reads SGHRS; CDR2 reads YFSETQ. Trimming removed 4 bases from V and 5 bases from J, with 18 bases in between. This CDR3 spans 15 amino acids. CDR3 protein: CASSRGGGGWTEAFF. The CDR3, as DNA: TGCGCCAGCAGCCGCGGAGGCGGGGGGTGGACTGAAGCTTTCTTT.

The chain employs TRBV29-1 and TRBJ2-1, with D possibly matching TRBD1 (6 bases). Germline V CDR1 and CDR2: SQVTM, ANQGSEA. V dropped 3 bases and J dropped 4 bases, with 7 bases sitting between them. This CDR3 is 12 amino acids long. The CDR3: CSVETGYNEQFF. The CDR3 DNA reads as TGCAGCGTTGAGACAGGTTACAATGAGCAGTTCTTC.

This chain connects TRBV7-9 to TRBJ2-3, with 8 bases identical to TRBD2. With V trimmed by 2 bases and J by 0 bases, 10 bases remained unmatched. Germline CDR1 and CDR2: SEHNR and FQNEAQ (reference sequence). There are 18 residues in the CDR3. The CDR3 DNA is TGTGCCAGCAGCTTAAGGCCGGGGGGGCTTCCTAGCACAGATACGCAGTATTTT. This translates into CASSLRPGGLPSTDTQYF.

The chain couples TRBV7-8 to TRBJ2-7; a possible D gene is TRBD1 (6 bases). The CDR3 totals 14 residues. Trimming cost V 5 bases and J 7 bases, with 18 bases left between them. Per the germline V gene, CDR1 is SGHVS and CDR2 is FQNEAQ. CDR3 DNA: TGTGCCAGCAGCCCATGGGGGCCTTTGGGTGAGCAGTACTTC. Its protein product is CASSPWGPLGEQYF.

This clone was found once. This chain uses TRBV30 with TRBJ2-5; TRBD1 agrees at 9 bases. Germline-derived CDR1 and CDR2 are GTSNPN and SVGIG (reference sequence). V trimming: 5 bases; J trimming: 5 bases; junction bases outside the gene matches: 3. CDR3 length: 12 amino acids. The CDR3 spells CAWGTGIETQYF. The CDR3 DNA is TGTGCCTGGGGGACAGGGATCGAGACCCAGTACTTC.

The V call is TRBV2, the J call TRBJ2-7, with D maybe TRBD1 (5 bases). V gave up 3 bases and J gave up 3 bases, with 9 bases separating them. CDR3 length: 13 residues. Germline CDR1 is SNHLY and CDR2 is FYNNEI. The CDR3 reads CASSELQGYEQYF. CDR3 DNA sequence: TGTGCCAGCAGTGAGCTGCAGGGCTACGAGCAGTACTTC. Full variable domain (remainder filled in from reference TRBV2 and TRBJ2-7): EPEVTQTPSHQVTQMGQEVILRCVPISNHLYFYWYRQILGQKVEFLVSFYNNEISEKSEIFDDQFSVERPDGSNFTLKIRSTKLEDSAMYFCASSELQGYEQYFGPGTRLTVT.

This chain links TRBV6-5 with TRBJ1-2, with D maybe TRBD1 (5 bases). The germline gives CDR1 MNHEY, CDR2 SVGAGI. Trimming stripped 0 bases from V and 4 bases from J, with 9 bases between. This CDR3 comprises 14 residues. The CDR3 region has the DNA TGTGCCAGCAGTTACTCGGAGGGGTTCTATGGCTACACCTTC. This encodes CASSYSEGFYGYTF.

The chain links TRBV7-3 to TRBJ2-3; TRBD2 matches 9 bases. The CDR3 loop spans 16 amino acids. CDR1 is SGHTA, CDR2 FQGTGA, per germline. V trimming: 2 bases; J trimming: 1 base; junction bases outside the gene matches: 4. CDR3 DNA: TGTGCCAGCAGCTTAGATCAGCGGGGGGGCACAGATACGCAGTATTTT. This encodes CASSLDQRGGTDTQYF.

The chain recombines TRBV2 with TRBJ1-1; D call uncertain. Trimming removed 5 bases at V and 1 base at J, with 11 bases between. The CDR3 covers 14 residues. Germline CDR1 reads SNHLY; CDR2 reads FYNNEI. DNA of the CDR3: TGTGCCAGCAGTCAGGAGGTGGGGAACACTGAAGCTTTCTTT. Its translation: CASSQEVGNTEAFF.

V and J are TRBV30 and TRBJ2-7; possibly TRBD1 for D (5 bases). The CDR3 consists of 12 residues. The germline V gene encodes CDR1 GTSNPN and CDR2 SVGIG (reference sequence). Trimming left V 8 bases short and J 2 bases short, with 13 bases between. CDR3 nucleotide sequence: TGTGCCCTGGACAAGGCTCCCTACGAGCAGTACTTC. It codes for CALDKAPYEQYF.

The chain employs TRBV6-5 and TRBJ2-1; 12 bases map to TRBD2. Germline V gene lookup returns CDR1 MNHEY and CDR2 SVGAGI. V lost 2 bases to trimming and J lost 8 bases; unmatched junction nucleotides: 7. The CDR3 extends over 16 amino acids. CDR3 region: CASSYDATSGGDEQFF. In nucleotides, the CDR3 is TGTGCCAGCAGTTACGACGCGACTAGCGGGGGTGATGAGCAGTTCTTC.

The J gene is TRBJ1-6, the V gene TRBV6-1, with no clear D. Germline V gives CDR1 MNHNS, CDR2 SASEGT. Trimming removed 2 bases at V and 9 bases at J, with 11 bases between. The length of the CDR3 is 14 residues. This CDR3 reads CASSEILVGSPLHF. The CDR3 DNA reads as TGTGCCAGCAGTGAAATTCTAGTAGGTTCACCCCTCCACTTT.

This clone was counted a single time. J is TRBJ1-5 and V is TRBV18, with D perhaps TRBD1 (5 bases). The CDR3 is 15 residues long. The V gene's germline CDR1 is KGHSH and CDR2 LQKENI. V lost 2 bases to trimming and J lost 5 bases, with 13 bases between them. In DNA, the CDR3 is TGTGCCAGCTCACCAACTCAGGGAAGGGATCAGCCCCAGCATTTT. Translation: CASSPTQGRDQPQHF.

This clone was detected once. This sequence joins TRBV7-9 and TRBJ1-2; a weak D match, TRBD1 (6 bases). The CDR3 loop spans 15 amino acids. V gave up 5 bases and J gave up 5 bases, with 18 bases separating them. Germline CDR1 and CDR2: SEHNR and FQNEAQ (reference sequence). For the CDR3, the DNA is TGTGCCAGCAGCCAAGTACGGGGGGCTGAGTATGGCTACACCTTC. Translating it yields CASSQVRGAEYGYTF.

This sequence joins TRBV6-1 and TRBJ1-2, with D possibly TRBD1 on 5 matching bases. The CDR3 loop spans 14 amino acids. CDR1 MNHNS and CDR2 SASEGT come from the germline V gene. V shed 3 bases and J shed 8 bases, with 16 bases lying between them. The CDR3 region is CASSEGPGKEGYTF. In nucleotides, the CDR3 is TGTGCCAGCAGTGAGGGGCCAGGGAAGGAGGGCTACACCTTC.

This clone turned up a few times. This chain joins TRBV2 and TRBJ1-1; maybe TRBD1 (6 bases). V lost 4 bases and J 0 bases, leaving 12 bases between the germline ends. Germline V lookup: CDR1 SNHLY, CDR2 FYNNEI. The CDR3 spans 15 residues. CDR3 residues: CASSGETGMNTEAFF. The CDR3 nucleotides read TGTGCCAGCAGTGGAGAAACAGGGATGAACACTGAAGCTTTCTTT. The full variable domain, with the rest looked up from reference TRBV2 and TRBJ1-1, is EPEVTQTPSHQVTQMGQEVILRCVPISNHLYFYWYRQILGQKVEFLVSFYNNEISEKSEIFDDQFSVERPDGSNFTLKIRSTKLEDSAMYFCASSGETGMNTEAFFGQGTRLTVV.

The chain carries TRBV6-5 and TRBJ1-2, with 7 bases identical to TRBD1. Germline CDR1 reads MNHEY; CDR2 reads SVGAGI. V shed 4 bases, J shed 4 bases, and the junction held 9 bases outside the gene matches. The CDR3 loop spans 15 amino acids. This CDR3 reads CASSSPGGLGYGYTF. The CDR3 bases are TGTGCCAGCAGTTCCCCAGGGGGTTTGGGCTATGGCTACACCTTC.

The rearrangement joins TRBV6-5 to TRBJ2-1, with TRBD1 identical over 10 bases. The CDR3 runs to 15 residues. Germline V CDR1 and CDR2: MNHEY, SVGAGI. Trimming cost V 2 bases and J 9 bases; bases outside gene matches: 7. As DNA, the CDR3 is TGTGCCAGCAGTTACAGGGGACAGGGGACTTCTGAGCAGTTCTTC. It yields the protein CASSYRGQGTSEQFF.

V and J are TRBV6-4 and TRBJ1-5, with a weak D call TRBD1 (6 bases). Germline V CDR1 and CDR2: MRHNA, SNTAGT. V was clipped by 4 bases and J by 3 bases, with 7 bases between them. The CDR3 has 13 amino acids. CDR3 nucleotides: TGTGCCAGCAGTGGGGACACCAATCAGCCCCAGCATTTT. Its translation is CASSGDTNQPQHF.

The rearrangement joins TRBV7-6 to TRBJ1-4; 9 nucleotides agree with TRBD1. The CDR3 extends over 15 amino acids. The germline gives CDR1 SGHVS, CDR2 FNYEAQ. The ends lost 1 base at V and 8 bases at J; junction bases unmatched: 5. The CDR3 spells CASSLGGQGKEKLFF. For the CDR3, the DNA is TGTGCCAGCAGCTTAGGAGGACAGGGGAAAGAAAAACTGTTTTTT.